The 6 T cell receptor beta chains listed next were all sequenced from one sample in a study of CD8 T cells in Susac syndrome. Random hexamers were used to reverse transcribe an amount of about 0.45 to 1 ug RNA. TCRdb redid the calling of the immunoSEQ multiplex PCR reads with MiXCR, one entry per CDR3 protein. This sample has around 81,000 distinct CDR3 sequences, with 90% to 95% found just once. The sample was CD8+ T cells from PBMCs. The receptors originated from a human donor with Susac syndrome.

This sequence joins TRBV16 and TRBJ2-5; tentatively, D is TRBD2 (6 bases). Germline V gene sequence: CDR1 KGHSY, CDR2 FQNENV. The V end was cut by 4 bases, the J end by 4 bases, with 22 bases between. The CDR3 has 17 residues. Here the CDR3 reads CASSRVGGAIPGETQYF. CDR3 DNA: TGTGCCAGCAGCCGGGTTGGCGGGGCTATCCCAGGAGAGACCCAGTACTTC.

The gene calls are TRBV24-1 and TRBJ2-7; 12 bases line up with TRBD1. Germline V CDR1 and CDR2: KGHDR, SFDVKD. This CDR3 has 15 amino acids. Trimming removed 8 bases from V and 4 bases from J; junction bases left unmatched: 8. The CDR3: CATNAGTGGDYEQYF. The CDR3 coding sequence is TGTGCCACCAACGCCGGGACAGGGGGCGATTACGAGCAGTACTTC.

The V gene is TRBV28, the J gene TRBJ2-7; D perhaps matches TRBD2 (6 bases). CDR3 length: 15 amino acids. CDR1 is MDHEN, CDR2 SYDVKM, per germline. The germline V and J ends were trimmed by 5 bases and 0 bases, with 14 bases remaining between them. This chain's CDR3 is CASSPAGGSSYEQYF. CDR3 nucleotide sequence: TGTGCCAGCAGTCCGGCCGGGGGTAGCTCCTACGAGCAGTACTTC. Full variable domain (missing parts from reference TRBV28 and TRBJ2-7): DVKVTQSSRYLVKRTGEKVFLECVQDMDHENMFWYRQDPGLGLRLIYFSYDVKMKEKGDIPEGYSVSREKKERFSLILESASTNQTSMYLCASSPAGGSSYEQYFGPGTRLTVT.

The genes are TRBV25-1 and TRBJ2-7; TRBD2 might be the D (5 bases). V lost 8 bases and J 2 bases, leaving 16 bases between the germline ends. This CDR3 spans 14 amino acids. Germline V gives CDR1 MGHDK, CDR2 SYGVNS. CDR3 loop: CASAKGELAYEQYF. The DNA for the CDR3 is TGTGCCAGCGCTAAGGGAGAGTTGGCCTACGAGCAGTACTTC.

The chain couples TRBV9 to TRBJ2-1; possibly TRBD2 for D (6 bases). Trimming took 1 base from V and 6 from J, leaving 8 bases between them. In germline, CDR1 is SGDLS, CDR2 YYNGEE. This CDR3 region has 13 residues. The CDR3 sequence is CASSVKGGNEQFF. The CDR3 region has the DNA TGTGCCAGCAGCGTAAAGGGAGGCAATGAGCAGTTCTTC.

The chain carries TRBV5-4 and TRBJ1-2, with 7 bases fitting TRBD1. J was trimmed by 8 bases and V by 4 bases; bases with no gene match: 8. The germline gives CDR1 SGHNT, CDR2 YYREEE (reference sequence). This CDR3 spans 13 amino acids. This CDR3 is CASSLGQSGGYTF. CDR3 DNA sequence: TGTGCCAGCAGCCTGGGACAGTCTGGAGGCTACACCTTC.